This record covers a single T cell receptor (beta chain). Antigen specificity is unknown. The data were taken from a study of T cell responses to AZD1222 COVID-19 vaccine. Findings and caveats of the study: Donors skewed white British and female; clonal diversity was possibly underestimated. Spike as a whole was targeted by vaccine-associated CD4 TCRs, dominant at 160-218 and 743-854. Only 5 or 6 individuals given AZD1222 were seropositive at baseline.

The CDR3 spans 16 residues. The V and J ends lost 4 bases and 7 bases, in that order; junction bases with no gene match: 7. Germline V gene data show CDR1 as SGHTA and CDR2 as FQGNSA. The protocol was immunoSEQ multiplex PCR, while the TCRdb copy is restricted to in-frame clones and leaves out a portion. The repertoire consists of about 86,000 clones, with about nine tenths occurring once and the leading ten covering about 3%. The chain employs TRBV7-2 and TRBJ2-1, with TRBD2 matching over 13 bases. Sequenced here: peripheral blood, sampled on day 0 of AZD1222 vaccination. This TCR derives from an adult in good health. The CDR3 DNA follows: TGTGCCAGCAGCTCCTCGGGACTAGCGGGATGGAATGAGCAGTTCTTC. Translating it yields CASSSSGLAGWNEQFF.